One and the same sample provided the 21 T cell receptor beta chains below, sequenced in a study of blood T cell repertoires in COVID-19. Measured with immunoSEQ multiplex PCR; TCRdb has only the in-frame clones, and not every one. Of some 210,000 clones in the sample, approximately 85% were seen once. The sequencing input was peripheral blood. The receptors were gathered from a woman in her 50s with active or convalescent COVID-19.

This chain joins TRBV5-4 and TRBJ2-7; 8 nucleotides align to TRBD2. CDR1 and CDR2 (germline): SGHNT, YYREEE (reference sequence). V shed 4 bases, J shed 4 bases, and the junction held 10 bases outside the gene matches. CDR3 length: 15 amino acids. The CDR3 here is CASSLAEGGRYEQYF. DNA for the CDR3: TGTGCCAGCAGCCTGGCCGAGGGCGGGAGGTACGAGCAGTACTTC.

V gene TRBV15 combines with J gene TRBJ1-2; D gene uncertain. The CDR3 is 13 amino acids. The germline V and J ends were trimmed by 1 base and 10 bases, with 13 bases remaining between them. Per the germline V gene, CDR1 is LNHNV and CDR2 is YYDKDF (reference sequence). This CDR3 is CATSRGGYDFYTF. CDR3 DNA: TGTGCCACCAGCAGAGGAGGGTACGACTTCTACACCTTC. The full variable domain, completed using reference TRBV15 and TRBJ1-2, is DAMVIQNPRYQVTQFGKPVTLSCSQTLNHNVMYWYQQKSSQAPKLLFHYYDKDFNNEADTPDNFQSRRPNTSFCFLDIRSPGLGDTAMYLCATSRGGYDFYTFGSGTRLTVV.

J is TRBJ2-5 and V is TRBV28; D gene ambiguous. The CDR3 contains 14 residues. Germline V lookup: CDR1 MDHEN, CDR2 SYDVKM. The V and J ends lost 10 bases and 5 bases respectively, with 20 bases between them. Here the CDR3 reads CATVPWPSRETQYF. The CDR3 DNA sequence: TGTGCCACAGTCCCCTGGCCCTCGCGGGAGACCCAGTACTTC.

The CDR3 loop is CSAGTGYNYGYTF. CDR3 in DNA: TGCAGCGCCGGGACAGGGTATAACTATGGCTACACCTTC. V usage is TRBV29-1 and J usage is TRBJ1-2, with 9 nucleotides matching TRBD1. The germline V gene encodes CDR1 SQVTM and CDR2 ANQGSEA. V was pared by 7 bases and J by 1 base, with 4 bases of the junction left unmatched. The CDR3 is made up of 13 amino acids.

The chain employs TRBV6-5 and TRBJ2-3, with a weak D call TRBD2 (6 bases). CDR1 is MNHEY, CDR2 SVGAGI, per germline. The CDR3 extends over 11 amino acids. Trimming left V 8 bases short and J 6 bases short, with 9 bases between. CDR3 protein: CASGREDTQYF. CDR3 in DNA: TGTGCCAGCGGCCGGGAGGATACGCAGTATTTT.

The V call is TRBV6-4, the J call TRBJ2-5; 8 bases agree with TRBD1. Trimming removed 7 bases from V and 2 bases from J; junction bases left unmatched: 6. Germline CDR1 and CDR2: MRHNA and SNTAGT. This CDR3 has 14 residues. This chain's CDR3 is CASKETGEQETQYF. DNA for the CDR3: TGTGCCAGCAAAGAGACAGGGGAACAAGAGACCCAGTACTTC.

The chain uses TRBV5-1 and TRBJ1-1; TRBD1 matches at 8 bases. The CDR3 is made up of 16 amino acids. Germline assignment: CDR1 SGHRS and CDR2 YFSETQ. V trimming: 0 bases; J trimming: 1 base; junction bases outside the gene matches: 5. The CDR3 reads CASSLAGTGGNTEAFF. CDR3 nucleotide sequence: TGCGCCAGCAGCTTGGCTGGGACAGGAGGGAACACTGAAGCTTTCTTT.

Here the CDR3 DNA reads TGTGCCAGCTCACCACCCCTCCAAGAGACCCAGTACTTC. Translated: CASSPPLQETQYF. The V and J genes are TRBV18 and TRBJ2-5; D gene uncertain. Trimming stripped 0 bases from V and 1 base from J, with 3 bases between. Looked up from germline, CDR1 is KGHSH and CDR2 is LQKENI. The CDR3 length is 13 residues.

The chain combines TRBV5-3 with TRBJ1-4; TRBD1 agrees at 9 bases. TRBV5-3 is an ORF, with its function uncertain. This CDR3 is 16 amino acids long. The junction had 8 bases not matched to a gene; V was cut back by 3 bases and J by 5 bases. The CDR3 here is CARSSGQGSGNEKLFF. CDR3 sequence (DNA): TGTGCCAGAAGCTCGGGACAGGGAAGTGGAAATGAAAAACTGTTTTTT.

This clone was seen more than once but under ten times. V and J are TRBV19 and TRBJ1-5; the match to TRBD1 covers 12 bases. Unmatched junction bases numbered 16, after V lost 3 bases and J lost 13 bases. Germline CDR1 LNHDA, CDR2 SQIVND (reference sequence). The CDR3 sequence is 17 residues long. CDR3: CASSILTTGTGGTRQHF. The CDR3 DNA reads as TGTGCCAGTAGTATCCTAACGACCGGGACAGGGGGCACACGACAGCATTTT.

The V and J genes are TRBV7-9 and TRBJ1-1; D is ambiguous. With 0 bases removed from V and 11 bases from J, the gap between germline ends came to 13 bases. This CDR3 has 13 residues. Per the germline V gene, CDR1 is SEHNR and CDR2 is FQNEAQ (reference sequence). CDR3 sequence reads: CASSLAGSPRAFF. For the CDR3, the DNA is TGTGCCAGCAGCTTAGCCGGGTCTCCTCGGGCTTTCTTT.

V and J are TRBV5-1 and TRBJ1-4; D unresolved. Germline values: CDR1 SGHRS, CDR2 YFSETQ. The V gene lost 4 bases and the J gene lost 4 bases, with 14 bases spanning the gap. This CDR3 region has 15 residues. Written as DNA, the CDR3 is TGCGCCAGCAGCCGCCTCGGGGTGGGTAATGAAAAACTGTTTTTT. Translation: CASSRLGVGNEKLFF.

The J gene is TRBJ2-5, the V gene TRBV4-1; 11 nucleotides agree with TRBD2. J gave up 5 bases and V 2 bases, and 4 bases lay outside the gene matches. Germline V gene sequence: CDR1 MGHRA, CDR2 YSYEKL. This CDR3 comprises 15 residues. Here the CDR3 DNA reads TGCGCCAGCAGCCAAATAGCGGGAGGGTGGGAGACCCAGTACTTC. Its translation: CASSQIAGGWETQYF.

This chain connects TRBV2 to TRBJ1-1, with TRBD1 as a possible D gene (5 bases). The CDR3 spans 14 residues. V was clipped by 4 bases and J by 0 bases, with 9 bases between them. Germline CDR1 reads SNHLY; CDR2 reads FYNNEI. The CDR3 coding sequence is TGTGCCAGCAGTGTATACAGGCTGAACACTGAAGCTTTCTTT. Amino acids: CASSVYRLNTEAFF.

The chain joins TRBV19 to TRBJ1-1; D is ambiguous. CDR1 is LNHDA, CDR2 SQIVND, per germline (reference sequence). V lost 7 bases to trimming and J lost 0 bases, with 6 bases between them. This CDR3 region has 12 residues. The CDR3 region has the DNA TGTGCCAGTATTTCCATGAACACTGAAGCTTTCTTT. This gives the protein CASISMNTEAFF.

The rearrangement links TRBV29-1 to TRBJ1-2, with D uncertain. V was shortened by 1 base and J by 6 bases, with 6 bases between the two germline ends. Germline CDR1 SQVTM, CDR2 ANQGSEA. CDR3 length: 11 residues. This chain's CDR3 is CSVEGRDGYTF. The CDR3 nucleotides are TGCAGCGTTGAAGGGAGAGATGGCTACACCTTC.

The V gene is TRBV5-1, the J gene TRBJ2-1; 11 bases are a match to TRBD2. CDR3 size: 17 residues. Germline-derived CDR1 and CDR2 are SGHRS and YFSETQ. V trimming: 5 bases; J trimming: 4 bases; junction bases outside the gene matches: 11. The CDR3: CASSFAGLAGVYNEQFF. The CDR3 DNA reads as TGCGCCAGCAGTTTCGCCGGACTAGCGGGTGTTTACAATGAGCAGTTCTTC. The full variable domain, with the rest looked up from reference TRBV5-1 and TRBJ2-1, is KAGVTQTPRYLIKTRGQQVTLSCSPISGHRSVSWYQQTPGQGLQFLFEYFSETQRNKGNFPGRFSGRQFSNSRSEMNVSTLELGDSALYLCASSFAGLAGVYNEQFFGPGTRLTVL.

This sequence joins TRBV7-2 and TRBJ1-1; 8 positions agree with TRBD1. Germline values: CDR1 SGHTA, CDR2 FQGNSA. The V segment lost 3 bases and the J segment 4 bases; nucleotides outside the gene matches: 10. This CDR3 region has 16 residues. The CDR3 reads CASSLGNRGWATEAFF. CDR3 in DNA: TGTGCCAGCAGCTTGGGAAACAGGGGGTGGGCCACTGAAGCTTTCTTT.

The CDR3 is CASSDMQYTF. CDR3 in DNA: TGTGCCAGCAGTGACATGCAGTACACCTTC. The J gene is TRBJ1-2, the V gene TRBV6-1; the D is unclear. The CDR3 is 10 amino acids. In germline, CDR1 is MNHNS, CDR2 SASEGT. V gave up 3 bases and J gave up 11 bases, with 7 bases separating them.

CDR3 nucleotide sequence: TGTGCCAGCAGCCCCCGGGGGTCGCGGGAAAAACTGTTTTTT. This codes for CASSPRGSREKLFF. The chain couples TRBV6-5 to TRBJ1-4, with D maybe TRBD1 (5 bases). The length of the CDR3 is 14 residues. Germline CDR1 is MNHEY and CDR2 is SVGAGI. Trimming cost V 6 bases and J 8 bases, with 16 bases left between them.

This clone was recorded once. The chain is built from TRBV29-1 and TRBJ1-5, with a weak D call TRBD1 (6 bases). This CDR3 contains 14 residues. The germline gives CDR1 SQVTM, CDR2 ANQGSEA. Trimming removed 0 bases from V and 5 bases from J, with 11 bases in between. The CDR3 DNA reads TGCAGCGTTGAAGATGGGGCAGGGGATCAGCCCCAGCATTTT. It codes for CSVEDGAGDQPQHF.